The source of this TCR beta chain is a study of blood T cell repertoires in COVID-19. Study context: PBMCs, B-cell-depleted T cells, or T cells provided the cDNA or gDNA that made up the material.

The method was immunoSEQ multiplex PCR; TCRdb's version includes in-frame clones alone and lacks a portion of them. The sample includes 200,000 or so clones, about 86% of them seen just once. The CDR3 consists of 13 residues. Trimming shortened V by 1 base and J by 6 bases, and 7 bases separated the two germline ends. The germline V gene has CDR1 LGHNT and CDR2 FRNRAP. The chain employs TRBV12-5 and TRBJ2-1, with TRBD1 as a possible D gene (5 bases). The source material was peripheral blood. This TCR derives from a woman between 50 and 59 years old with acute or convalescent COVID-19. This CDR3 is CASGLGQPNEQFF. In DNA, the CDR3 is TGTGCTAGTGGTTTGGGACAGCCCAATGAGCAGTTCTTC.